This TCR beta chain comes out of a study of T cells after yellow fever vaccination. TCRdb reprocessed the 5' RACE reads via MiXCR and lists one record per CDR3 protein. The sample lists about 350,000 distinct CDR3 sequences; 8% to 9.5% were seen once. This CDR3 has 16 residues. The germline gives CDR1 LNHDA, CDR2 SQIVND (reference sequence). V was cut by 5 bases and J by 2 bases, with 15 bases left in between. The table lists this clonotype with a few counts. The source was PBMCs, collected 45 days after the first yellow fever vaccination. The chain has TRBV19 and TRBJ2-2; D may be TRBD1 or TRBD2 (5 bases each). The receptor was derived from a man between 18 and 29 years old who received the YFV17D yellow fever vaccine. The CDR3 nucleotides are TGTGCCAGTAGTTCCGGCTCGGGACCTAACACCGGGGAGCTGTTTTTT. Protein: CASSSGSGPNTGELFF.